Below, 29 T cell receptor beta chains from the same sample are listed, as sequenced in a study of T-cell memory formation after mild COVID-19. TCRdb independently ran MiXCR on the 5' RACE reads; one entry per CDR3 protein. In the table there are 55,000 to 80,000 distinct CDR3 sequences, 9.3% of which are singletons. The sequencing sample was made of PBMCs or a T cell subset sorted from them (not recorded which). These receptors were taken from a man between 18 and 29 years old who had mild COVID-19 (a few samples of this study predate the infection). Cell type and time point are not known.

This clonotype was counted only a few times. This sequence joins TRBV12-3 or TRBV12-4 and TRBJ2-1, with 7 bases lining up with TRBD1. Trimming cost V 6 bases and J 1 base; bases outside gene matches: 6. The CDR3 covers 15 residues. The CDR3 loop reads CASSPQGISYNEQFF. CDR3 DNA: TGTGCCAGCAGCCCACAGGGGATATCCTACAATGAGCAGTTCTTC.

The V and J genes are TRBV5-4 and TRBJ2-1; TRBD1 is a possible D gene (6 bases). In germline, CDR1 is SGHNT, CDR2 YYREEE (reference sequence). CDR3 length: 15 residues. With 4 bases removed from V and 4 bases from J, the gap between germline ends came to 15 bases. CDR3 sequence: CASSPNRAGYNEQFF. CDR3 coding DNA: TGTGCCAGCAGCCCCAACAGGGCCGGATACAATGAGCAGTTCTTC.

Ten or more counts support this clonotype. The CDR3 DNA reads TGTGCCAGCAGTCCACCGGGGCATGCCGGGGAGCTGTTTTTT. As protein: CASSPPGHAGELFF. This chain links TRBV28 with TRBJ2-2, with D perhaps being TRBD1 or TRBD2 (5 bases each). Germline V CDR1 and CDR2: MDHEN, SYDVKM. CDR3 length: 14 amino acids. The V end was cut by 5 bases, the J end by 6 bases, with 13 bases between. The full variable domain, rest sourced from reference TRBV28 and TRBJ2-2, is DVKVTQSSRYLVKRTGEKVFLECVQDMDHENMFWYRQDPGLGLRLIYFSYDVKMKEKGDIPEGYSVSREKKERFSLILESASTNQTSMYLCASSPPGHAGELFFGEGSRLTVL.

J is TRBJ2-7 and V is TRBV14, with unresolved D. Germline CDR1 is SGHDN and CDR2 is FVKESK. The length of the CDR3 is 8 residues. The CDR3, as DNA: TGCTCCCCCTACGAGCAGTACGTC. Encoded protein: CSPYEQYV.

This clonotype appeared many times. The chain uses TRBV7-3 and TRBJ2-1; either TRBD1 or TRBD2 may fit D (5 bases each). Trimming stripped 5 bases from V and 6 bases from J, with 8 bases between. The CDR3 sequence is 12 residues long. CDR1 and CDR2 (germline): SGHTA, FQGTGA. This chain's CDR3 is CASSQGPNEQFF. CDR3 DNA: TGTGCCAGCAGCCAGGGACCCAATGAGCAGTTCTTC.

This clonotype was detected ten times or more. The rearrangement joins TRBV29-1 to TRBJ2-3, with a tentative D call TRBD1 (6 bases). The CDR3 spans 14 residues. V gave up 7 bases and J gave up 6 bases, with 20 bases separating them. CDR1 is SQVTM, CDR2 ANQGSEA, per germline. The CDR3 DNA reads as TGCAGCGCCTCTTTGGGGGCTTCCACGGATACGCAGTATTTT. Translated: CSASLGASTDTQYF.

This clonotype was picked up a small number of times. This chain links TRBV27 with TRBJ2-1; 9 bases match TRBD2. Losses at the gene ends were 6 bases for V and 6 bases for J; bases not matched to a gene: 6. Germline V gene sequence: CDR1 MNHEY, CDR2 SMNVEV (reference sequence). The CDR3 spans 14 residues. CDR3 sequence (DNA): TGTGCCAGCAGAAGCGGGGGGTATATCAATGAGCAGTTCTTC. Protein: CASRSGGYINEQFF.

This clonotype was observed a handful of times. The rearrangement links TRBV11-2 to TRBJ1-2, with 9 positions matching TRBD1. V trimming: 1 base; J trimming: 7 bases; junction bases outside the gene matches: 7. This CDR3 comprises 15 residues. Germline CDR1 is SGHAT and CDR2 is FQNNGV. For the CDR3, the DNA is TGTGCCAGCAGCTTAGTAGGGGGGACAGGGCCTGGCTACACCTTC. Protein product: CASSLVGGTGPGYTF.

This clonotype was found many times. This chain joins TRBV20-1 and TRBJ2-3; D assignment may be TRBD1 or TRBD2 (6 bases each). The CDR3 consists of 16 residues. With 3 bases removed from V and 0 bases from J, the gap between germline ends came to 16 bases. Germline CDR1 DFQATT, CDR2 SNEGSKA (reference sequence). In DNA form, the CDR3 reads TGCAGTGCTAGCCAGAGGGGGGCCGGTAGCACAGATACGCAGTATTTT. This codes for CSASQRGAGSTDTQYF.

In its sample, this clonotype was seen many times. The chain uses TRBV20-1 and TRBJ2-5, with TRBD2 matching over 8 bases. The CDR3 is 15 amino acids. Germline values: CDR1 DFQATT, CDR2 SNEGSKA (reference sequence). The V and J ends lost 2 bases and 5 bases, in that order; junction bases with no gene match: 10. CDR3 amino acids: CSARRSGGAGETQYF. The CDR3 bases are TGCAGTGCTAGAAGGTCGGGGGGGGCCGGGGAGACCCAGTACTTC.

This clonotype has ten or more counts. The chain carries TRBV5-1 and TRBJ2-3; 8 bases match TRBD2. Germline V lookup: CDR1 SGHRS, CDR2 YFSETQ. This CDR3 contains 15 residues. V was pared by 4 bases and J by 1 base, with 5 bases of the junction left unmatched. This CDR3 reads CASSPGTRRTDTQYF. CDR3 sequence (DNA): TGCGCCAGCAGCCCGGGGACTAGGCGCACAGATACGCAGTATTTT.

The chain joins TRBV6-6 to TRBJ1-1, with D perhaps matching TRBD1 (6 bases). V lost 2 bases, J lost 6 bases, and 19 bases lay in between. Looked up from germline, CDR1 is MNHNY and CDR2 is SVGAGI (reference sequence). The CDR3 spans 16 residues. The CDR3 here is CASSYGGPAGGAEAFF. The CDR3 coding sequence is TGTGCCAGCAGTTACGGGGGGCCCGCCGGTGGGGCTGAAGCTTTCTTT.

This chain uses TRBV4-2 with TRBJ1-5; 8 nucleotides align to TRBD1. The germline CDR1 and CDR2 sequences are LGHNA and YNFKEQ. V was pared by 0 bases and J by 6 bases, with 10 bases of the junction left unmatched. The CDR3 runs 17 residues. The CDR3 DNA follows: TGTGCCAGCAGCCAAGACGCCGACAGGGGCGGGGGTCAGCCCCAGCATTTT. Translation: CASSQDADRGGGQPQHF.

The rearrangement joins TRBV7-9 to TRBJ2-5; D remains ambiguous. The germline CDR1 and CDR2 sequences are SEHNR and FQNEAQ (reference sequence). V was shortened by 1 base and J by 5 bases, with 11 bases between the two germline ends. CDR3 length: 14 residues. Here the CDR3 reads CASSLGSGMETQYF. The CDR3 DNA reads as TGTGCCAGCAGCTTAGGCTCGGGCATGGAGACCCAGTACTTC.

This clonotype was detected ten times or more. The CDR3 is CASSRPDTQYF. The CDR3 DNA is TGTGCCAGCAGTCGGCCAGATACGCAGTATTTT. The genes are TRBV6-2 or TRBV6-3 and TRBJ2-3; no definite D call. CDR3 length equals 11 residues. The V gene's germline CDR1 is MNHEY and CDR2 SVGEGT. V lost 5 bases, J lost 4 bases, and 4 bases lay in between.

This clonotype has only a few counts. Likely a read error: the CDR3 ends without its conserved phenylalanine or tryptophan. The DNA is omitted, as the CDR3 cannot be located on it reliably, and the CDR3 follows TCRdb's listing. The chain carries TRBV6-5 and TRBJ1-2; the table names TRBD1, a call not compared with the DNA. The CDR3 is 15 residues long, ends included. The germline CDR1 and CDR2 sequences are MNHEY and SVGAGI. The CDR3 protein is CASSSLDRGAISIQI.

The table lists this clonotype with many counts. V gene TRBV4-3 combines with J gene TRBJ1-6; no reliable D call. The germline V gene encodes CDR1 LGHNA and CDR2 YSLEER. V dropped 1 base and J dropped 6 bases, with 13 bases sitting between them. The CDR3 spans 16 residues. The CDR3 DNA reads TGCGCCAGCAGCCAAGGAAACGGCGCGATTAATTCACCCCTCCACTTT. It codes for CASSQGNGAINSPLHF.

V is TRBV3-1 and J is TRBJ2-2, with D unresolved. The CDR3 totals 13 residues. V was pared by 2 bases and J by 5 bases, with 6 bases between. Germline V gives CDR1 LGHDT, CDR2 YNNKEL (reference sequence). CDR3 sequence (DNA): TGTGCCAGCAGCCAAATGGGGACCGGGGAGCTGTTTTTT. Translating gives CASSQMGTGELFF.

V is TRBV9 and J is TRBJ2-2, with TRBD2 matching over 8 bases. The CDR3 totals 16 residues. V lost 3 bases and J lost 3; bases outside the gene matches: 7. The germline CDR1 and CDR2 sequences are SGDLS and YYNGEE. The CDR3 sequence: CASSAGGLPHTGELFF. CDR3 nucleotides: TGTGCCAGCAGCGCGGGGGGGTTGCCGCACACCGGGGAGCTGTTTTTT.

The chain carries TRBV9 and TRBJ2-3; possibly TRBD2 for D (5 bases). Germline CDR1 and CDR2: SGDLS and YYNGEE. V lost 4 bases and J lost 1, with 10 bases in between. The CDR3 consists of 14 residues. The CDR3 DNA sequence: TGTGCCAGCAGCCCAATCGGGGGCACAGATACGCAGTATTTT. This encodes CASSPIGGTDTQYF.

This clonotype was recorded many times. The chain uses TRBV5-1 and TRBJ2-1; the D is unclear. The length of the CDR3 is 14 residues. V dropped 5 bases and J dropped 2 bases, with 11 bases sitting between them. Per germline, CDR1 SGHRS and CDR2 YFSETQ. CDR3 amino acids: CASRVTTTYNEQFF. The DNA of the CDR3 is TGCGCCAGCAGGGTAACTACCACCTACAATGAGCAGTTCTTC.

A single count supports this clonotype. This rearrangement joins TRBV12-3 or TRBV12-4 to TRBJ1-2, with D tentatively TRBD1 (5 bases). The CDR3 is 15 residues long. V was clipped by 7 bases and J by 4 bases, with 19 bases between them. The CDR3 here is CASTLGEAQGYGYTF. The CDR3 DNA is TGTGCCAGCACCCTCGGGGAGGCCCAGGGCTATGGCTACACCTTC.

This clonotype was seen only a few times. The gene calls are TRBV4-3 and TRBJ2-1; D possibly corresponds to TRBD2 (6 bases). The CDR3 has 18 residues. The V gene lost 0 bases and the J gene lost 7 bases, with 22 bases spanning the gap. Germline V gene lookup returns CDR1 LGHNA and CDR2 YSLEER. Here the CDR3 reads CASSQEHSGGALWNEQFF. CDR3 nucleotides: TGCGCCAGCAGCCAAGAACATTCCGGGGGAGCCCTTTGGAATGAGCAGTTCTTC.

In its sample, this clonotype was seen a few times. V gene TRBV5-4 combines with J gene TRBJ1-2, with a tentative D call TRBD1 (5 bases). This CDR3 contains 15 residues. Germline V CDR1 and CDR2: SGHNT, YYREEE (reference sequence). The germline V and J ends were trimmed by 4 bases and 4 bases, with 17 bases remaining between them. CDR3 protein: CASSTPRDSLYGYTF. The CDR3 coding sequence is TGTGCCAGCAGCACGCCGCGGGACTCTCTCTATGGCTACACCTTC.

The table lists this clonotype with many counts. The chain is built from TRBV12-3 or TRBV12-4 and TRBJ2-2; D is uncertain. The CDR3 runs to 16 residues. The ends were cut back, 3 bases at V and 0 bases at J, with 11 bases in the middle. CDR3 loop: CASSFGRVTNTGELFF. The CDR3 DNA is TGTGCCAGCAGTTTTGGTAGGGTTACGAACACCGGGGAGCTGTTTTTT.

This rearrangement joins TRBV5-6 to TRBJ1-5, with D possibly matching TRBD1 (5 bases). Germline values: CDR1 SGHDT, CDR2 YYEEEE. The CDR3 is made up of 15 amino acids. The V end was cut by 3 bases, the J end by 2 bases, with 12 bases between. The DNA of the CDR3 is TGTGCCAGCAGCTGGGGCGGGAGGGGCAATCAGCCCCAGCATTTT. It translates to CASSWGGRGNQPQHF.

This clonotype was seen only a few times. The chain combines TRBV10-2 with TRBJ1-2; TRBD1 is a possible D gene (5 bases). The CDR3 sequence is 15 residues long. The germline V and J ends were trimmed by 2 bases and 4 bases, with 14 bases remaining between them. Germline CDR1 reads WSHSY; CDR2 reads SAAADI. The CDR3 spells CASSETGQGGYGYTF. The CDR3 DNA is TGCGCCAGCAGTGAGACGGGTCAGGGAGGCTATGGCTACACCTTC.

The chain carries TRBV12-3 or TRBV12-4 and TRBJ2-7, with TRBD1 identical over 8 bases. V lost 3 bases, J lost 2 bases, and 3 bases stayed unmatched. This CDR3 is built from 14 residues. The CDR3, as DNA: TGTGCCAGCAGTTTTCTGGACAGGGCCTACGAGCAGTACTTC. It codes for CASSFLDRAYEQYF.

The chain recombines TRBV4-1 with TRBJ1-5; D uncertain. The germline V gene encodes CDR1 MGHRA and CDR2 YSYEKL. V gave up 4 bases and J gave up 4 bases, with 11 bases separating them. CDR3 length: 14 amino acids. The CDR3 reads CASSPPSLNQPQHF. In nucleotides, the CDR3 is TGCGCCAGCAGCCCCCCGAGCCTAAATCAGCCCCAGCATTTT.